The TCR beta chain described here comes from a study of T cell repertoires in cytomegalovirus infection. Study conclusions and caveats: Using cumulative public TCR beta family frequency, the authors identified those who carried CMV together with the relevant HLA.

TCRdb passed the reads through MiXCR, listing each CDR3 protein once. The sample yields roughly 570,000 distinct CDR3 sequences, 40% seen once. The CDR3 contains 15 residues. Unmatched junction bases numbered 9, after V lost 5 bases and J lost 5 bases. The germline CDR1 and CDR2 sequences are MDHEN and SYDVKM. This clonotype was counted a few times. The target antigen is unknown. Sequenced here: cultured PBMCs, sampled from culture after CMV antigen stimulation. This chain uses TRBV28 with TRBJ1-5; 7 positions agree with TRBD1. The TCR was taken from a human donor in good health (CMV status not recorded). Some clones in this sample may be carry-over from other donors' samples. The CDR3: CASSLLDRLYQPQHF. The CDR3 nucleotides are TGTGCCAGCAGTCTCCTGGACAGGCTTTATCAGCCCCAGCATTTT.